This T cell receptor beta chain was captured by sequencing in a study of blood T cell repertoires in COVID-19. In the authors' methods: Scientists estimated how many nucleated cells there were by amplifying reference gene primers. This table comes from immunoSEQ multiplex PCR, and its TCRdb copy is limited to in-frame clones, with some not included. D and trimming were read from the DNA, whereas the V and J calls and clone size are those reported in that table. The sample shows 350,000 to 400,000 clones, 70% to 90% of them seen only once. CDR1 is LNHDA and CDR2 is SQIVND in the germline V gene (reference sequence). Trimming shortened V by 3 bases and J by 2 bases, and 8 bases separated the two germline ends. The CDR3 length is 14 residues.

The sample taken for sequencing was PBMCs or T cells enriched from blood (not recorded which). The sequence came from a woman in her twenties or thirties with acute COVID-19. The chain uses TRBV19 and TRBJ1-3; D uncertain. CDR3 amino acids: CASSMEVAGNTIYF. CDR3 coding DNA: TGTGCCAGTAGTATGGAGGTCGCTGGAAACACCATATATTTT.